The 18 T cell receptor gamma chains reported below all come from one sample, sequenced in a study of Vδ1+ human thymocytes. Regarding the study as a whole: Highly polyclonal TRG and TRD repertoires with Gaussian CDR3 length distributions appeared in thymus.

For these TCRs, the target antigens are not known. RNA was extracted from the cells and then reverse transcribed. The CDR3 regions were amplified by multiplex PCR from V-gene primers to a constant-region primer. TCRdb re-called clones from the multiplex PCR reads using CATT. There are over 20,000 gamma-chain clones in the sample; approximately 15% occur only once, and 1.5% to 2% lies in the top ten. Sequencing was performed on Vdelta1+ gamma-delta thymocytes from the thymus. Subset specified: FACS-sorted CD3+ TCRalphabeta- TCRVdelta1+ TCRVdelta2- thymocytes. The receptors come from a child less than two years old who had congenital heart surgery.

The table lists this clone with a few counts. The rearrangement uses TRGV4 and TRGJ1 or TRGJ2. Germline loops: CDR1 EGSTGY, CDR2 YDSYTSSV. Trimming cost V 6 bases and J 11 bases; bases outside gene matches: 7. CDR3 size: 10 residues. The DNA for the CDR3 is TGTGCCACCTGGAATAATGAGAAACTCTTT. Its translation: CATWNNEKLF.

The J gene is TRGJ1 or TRGJ2, the V gene TRGV3. Germline V lookup: CDR1 VTNTFY, CDR2 YDVSTARD (reference sequence). This CDR3 contains 11 residues. V shed 5 bases and J 11 bases; nucleotides not matched to a gene: 9. The CDR3 loop is CATWVPGEKLF. CDR3 nucleotides: TGTGCCACCTGGGTACCCGGGGAGAAACTCTTT.

The chain is built from TRGV5 and TRGJ1 or TRGJ2. V shed 1 base and J 5 bases; nucleotides not matched to a gene: 8. Germline CDR1 and CDR2: VINAFY and YDVSNSKD. The CDR3 runs 14 residues. CDR3 in amino acids: CATWDSGANYKKLF. For the CDR3, the DNA is TGTGCCACCTGGGACAGTGGGGCAAATTATAAGAAACTCTTT.

The chain joins TRGV4 to TRGJP1. Germline V lookup: CDR1 EGSTGY, CDR2 YDSYTSSV. CDR3 length equals 13 residues. V shed 9 bases and J 4 bases; nucleotides not matched to a gene: 8. The CDR3 DNA reads as TGTGCCACCCAATACCGCACTGGTTGGTTCAAGATATTT. This codes for CATQYRTGWFKIF.

Turning to this clone: The same CDR3 can be traced to other DNA sequences in this sample. The gene calls are TRGV9 and TRGJ1 or TRGJ2. This CDR3 is 13 amino acids long. CDR1 and CDR2 from the germline V gene are GITISATS and ISYDGTV (reference sequence). V shed 3 bases, J shed 3 bases, and the junction held 5 bases outside the gene matches. The CDR3 nucleotides read TGTGCCTTGTGGGAGCCTAGTTATTATAAGAAACTCTTT. Translated: CALWEPSYYKKLF.

The rearrangement links TRGV2 to TRGJ1 or TRGJ2. Per the germline V gene, CDR1 is EGSNGY and CDR2 is YDSYNSKV. After removal of 1 base from V and 8 bases from J, the junction contained 5 bases not matched to a gene. CDR3 size: 12 residues. DNA for the CDR3: TGTGCCACCTGGGACGGAGCGGATAAGAAACTCTTT. Translated: CATWDGADKKLF.

The chain employs TRGV4 and TRGJ1 or TRGJ2. The CDR3 consists of 10 residues. V dropped 2 bases and J dropped 10; count of bases not matched to a gene: 2. In germline, CDR1 is EGSTGY, CDR2 YDSYTSSV. The CDR3 is CATWDVKKLF. The CDR3 DNA is TGTGCCACCTGGGATGTAAAGAAACTCTTT.

By proportion, this clone is medium-sized. V usage is TRGV9 and J usage is TRGJ1 or TRGJ2. The V segment lost 3 bases and the J segment 10 bases; nucleotides outside the gene matches: 6. Germline values: CDR1 GITISATS, CDR2 ISYDGTV (reference sequence). The CDR3 spans 11 residues. The CDR3 DNA follows: TGTGCCTTGTGGGAGAAGGGGAAGAAACTCTTT. Translation gives CALWEKGKKLF.

As for this clone: Mismatch with germline at one junction end may stem from a read error. The V call is TRGV4, the J call TRGJ1 or TRGJ2. Germline CDR1 reads EGSTGY; CDR2 reads YDSYTSSV. This CDR3 comprises 14 residues. CDR3 region: CATWNGHTYYKKLF. CDR3 coding DNA: TGTGCCACCTGGAATGGACATACTTATTATAAGAAACTCTTT.

V gene TRGV4 combines with J gene TRGJ1 or TRGJ2. With 2 bases clipped from V and 10 bases from J, the junction kept 11 bases outside the gene matches. CDR1 EGSTGY and CDR2 YDSYTSSV come from the germline V gene. The CDR3 length is 13 residues. CDR3 bases: TGTGCCACCTGGGATGCCCCCTTTGGCAAGAAACTCTTT. This codes for CATWDAPFGKKLF.

The rearrangement uses TRGV4 and TRGJ1 or TRGJ2. The CDR3 is made up of 14 amino acids. Germline lookup yields CDR1 EGSTGY and CDR2 YDSYTSSV. Germline trimming cut 4 bases from V and 7 bases from J; bases unmatched to any gene: 13. The CDR3 is CATWDRLAEYKKLF. The CDR3 region has the DNA TGTGCCACCTGGGACAGGCTAGCGGAATATAAGAAACTCTTT.

Only a few counts were recorded for this clone. V and J are TRGV4 and TRGJP2. CDR1 is EGSTGY and CDR2 is YDSYTSSV in the germline V gene. The CDR3 runs to 13 residues. After removal of 6 bases from V and 8 bases from J, the junction contained 9 bases not matched to a gene. Here the CDR3 reads CATWLSRDWIKTF. The CDR3 DNA sequence: TGTGCCACCTGGCTATCCAGGGATTGGATCAAGACGTTT.

In its sample, this clone was seen a few times. Other DNA sequences of this sample code for an identical CDR3. The chain carries TRGV9 and TRGJ1 or TRGJ2. Germline values: CDR1 GITISATS, CDR2 ISYDGTV (reference sequence). Trimming at V came to 0 bases and at J to 10 bases, leaving 6 bases not matched to a gene. The CDR3 contains 12 residues. This CDR3 is CALWEVLSKKLF. CDR3 bases: TGTGCCTTGTGGGAGGTGCTGTCGAAGAAACTCTTT.

This clone has more than one count but fewer than ten. The chain carries TRGV2 and TRGJP2. The CDR3 spans 18 residues. Per the germline V gene, CDR1 is EGSNGY and CDR2 is YDSYNSKV. The trim removed 0 bases at V and 0 bases at J, leaving 10 bases unmatched. The CDR3 reads CATWDGQNSYSSDWIKTF. CDR3 DNA: TGTGCCACCTGGGACGGGCAGAATTCCTATAGTAGTGATTGGATCAAGACGTTT.

This chain links TRGV4 with TRGJ1 or TRGJ2. V lost 3 bases to trimming and J lost 7 bases; unmatched junction nucleotides: 6. Germline-derived CDR1 and CDR2 are EGSTGY and YDSYTSSV. There are 12 residues in the CDR3. In DNA, the CDR3 is TGTGCCACCTGGGATTTTGGCTATAAGAAACTCTTT. Translating gives CATWDFGYKKLF.

This clone was seen only a few times. This sample also contains other DNA sequences that code for the same CDR3. The chain has TRGV9 and TRGJ1 or TRGJ2. The germline gives CDR1 GITISATS, CDR2 ISYDGTV (reference sequence). This CDR3 contains 13 residues. Trimming took 4 bases from V and 3 from J; bases not matched to a gene: 6. The CDR3 DNA reads TGTGCCTTGTGGGAACTGCTTTATTATAAGAAACTCTTT. It specifies CALWELLYYKKLF.

This clone was seen more than once but under ten times. The V call is TRGV3, the J call TRGJ1 or TRGJ2. The germline gives CDR1 VTNTFY, CDR2 YDVSTARD (reference sequence). After removal of 3 bases from V and 9 bases from J, the junction contained 8 bases not matched to a gene. The CDR3 length is 12 residues. CDR3 in amino acids: CATWDGAPKKLF. CDR3 bases: TGTGCCACCTGGGACGGGGCCCCTAAGAAACTCTTT.

By share of the sample, this clone is medium-sized (0.01 to 0.1%). Other DNA sequences in this sample translate to the same CDR3. This sequence joins TRGV2 and TRGJ1 or TRGJ2. This CDR3 is 13 amino acids long. Germline loops: CDR1 EGSNGY, CDR2 YDSYNSKV. J was trimmed by 2 bases and V by 0 bases; bases with no gene match: 1. In DNA, the CDR3 is TGTGCCACCTGGGACGGGGATTATTATAAGAAACTCTTT. It codes for CATWDGDYYKKLF.